These T cell receptor beta chains were read from a single sample in a study of blood T cell repertoires in COVID-19. The protocol was immunoSEQ multiplex PCR, while the TCRdb copy is restricted to in-frame clones and leaves out a portion. The table shows under 250,000 clones, with 70% to 85% occurring only once. Material for sequencing was peripheral blood. Receptors originate from a man older than 75 with acute or convalescent COVID-19. Each CDR3 is given with its conserved first and last residue. D genes are given only for firm matches. A row's size may be missing; if present it is once, few, many or a size class.

J gene,clone size,D gene,V gene,CDR3 DNA,CDR3 protein
TRBJ2-1,-,-,TRBV15,TGTGCCACCAGCAGAGATTCACTCGGACGGGGGAATGAGCAGTTCTTC,CATSRDSLGRGNEQFF
TRBJ1-3,-,-,TRBV6-6,TGTGCCAGCAGTTACTCAACAGGCCCCGGAAACACCATATATTTT,CASSYSTGPGNTIYF
TRBJ2-3,-,-,TRBV14,TGTGCCAGCAGCCAAAAAAAGATCCTAGCAAGTTCGGATACGCAGTATTTT,CASSQKKILASSDTQYF
TRBJ2-7,few,-,TRBV28,TGTGCCAGCAGTTCTCTACCTGCGGGCTCCTACGAGCAGTACTTC,CASSSLPAGSYEQYF
TRBJ2-7,-,TRBD2,TRBV18,TGTGCCAGCTCATTGGGACTAGCGGGTTCCTACGAGCAGTACTTC,CASSLGLAGSYEQYF
TRBJ2-1,-,TRBD1,TRBV7-6,TGTGCCAGCAGCTCCCGGTACCGGGACAGAGGGCATGAGCAGTTCTTC,CASSSRYRDRGHEQFF
TRBJ1-5,-,-,TRBV12-5,TGTGCTAGTGGCATCGGACTTAATAGCAATCAGCCCCAGCATTTT,CASGIGLNSNQPQHF
TRBJ1-5,-,TRBD1,TRBV2,TGTGCCAGCAGGGACGGGACAGCCGGCAATCAGCCCCAGCATTTT,CASRDGTAGNQPQHF
TRBJ1-2,-,-,TRBV11-2,TGTGCCAGCAGCTTGCCGGGTAACTATGGCTACACCTTC,CASSLPGNYGYTF
TRBJ2-4,-,TRBD1,TRBV2,TGTGCCAGCAGTCCCCGGACAGGGGGAAACATTCAGTACTTC,CASSPRTGGNIQYF
TRBJ1-1,-,-,TRBV18,TGTGCCAGCTCACCAGGACAGCGAATGAACACTGAAGCTTTCTTT,CASSPGQRMNTEAFF
TRBJ2-1,-,TRBD2,TRBV11-2,TGTGCCAGCAGCTTAGTCGCCGGACTAGAGGGAGAGCAGTTCTTC,CASSLVAGLEGEQFF
TRBJ1-2,-,TRBD1,TRBV27,TGTGCCAGCAGTTTATCTCCAGGGGGCTGGTATGGCTACACCTTC,CASSLSPGGWYGYTF
TRBJ1-4,-,-,TRBV27,TGTGCCAGCAGTCCACAGGGTGCAACTAATGAAAAACTGTTTTTT,CASSPQGATNEKLFF
TRBJ2-7,few,-,TRBV5-5,TGTGCCAGCAGGCAACAGGGTTCCTACGAGCAGTACTTC,CASRQQGSYEQYF
TRBJ1-6,-,-,TRBV2,TGTGCCAGCAGGGTACAGCAATATTCACCCCTCCACTTT,CASRVQQYSPLHF
TRBJ2-7,-,TRBD1,TRBV7-9,TGTGCCAGCAGCCGTCTGGGGACAGGGGTGAACGAGCAGTACTTC,CASSRLGTGVNEQYF
TRBJ1-5,-,TRBD1,TRBV19,TGTGCCAGTAGAACGACAGGGGGCGCAGGACGGAGCAATCAGCCCCAGCATTTT,CASRTTGGAGRSNQPQHF
TRBJ1-5,-,-,TRBV19,TGTGCCAGTAGTATCGGCCAGGGCCTCAATCAGCCCCAGCATTTT,CASSIGQGLNQPQHF
TRBJ1-2,-,TRBD1,TRBV6-5,TGTGCCAGCAGTTACGGACAGGTTAGGTCCGTTTATGGCTACACCTTC,CASSYGQVRSVYGYTF
TRBJ2-7,-,TRBD1,TRBV6-5,TGTGCCAGCAGTCGCGCCGGGACAGGGGGTTACGAGCAGTACTTC,CASSRAGTGGYEQYF
TRBJ1-2,-,TRBD1,TRBV5-5,TGTGCCAGCAGCGGGACAGTCATTCAAGCTAACTATGGCTACACCTTC,CASSGTVIQANYGYTF
TRBJ2-7,-,TRBD1,TRBV5-1,TGCGCCAGCAGCCCACAGGGGCCTAGCTCCTACGAGCAGTACTTC,CASSPQGPSSYEQYF
TRBJ2-7,-,-,TRBV6-1,TGTGCCAGCAGTGAAAATCGGGTATACGAGCAGTACTTC,CASSENRVYEQYF
TRBJ1-2,-,TRBD1,TRBV4-1,TGCGCCAGCAGCCGGACGACAGGGCTTGGGAACTATGGCTACACCTTC,CASSRTTGLGNYGYTF
TRBJ2-7,-,-,TRBV30,TGTGCCTGGAACCGAGGAGGGAGATACGAGCAGTACTTC,CAWNRGGRYEQYF
TRBJ2-2,-,TRBD1,TRBV3-1/TRBV3-2,TGTGCCAGCAGCCCGTACAGGGGCGTGAACACCGGGGAGCTGTTTTTT,CASSPYRGVNTGELFF
TRBJ1-5,-,TRBD1,TRBV5-1,TGCGCCAGCAGCTTGGGTGGGACAGGGATTCATCAGCCCCAGCATTTT,CASSLGGTGIHQPQHF
TRBJ2-1,-,-,TRBV11-1,TGTGCCAGCAGCTTAGGTGGGGCGGATGAGCAGTTCTTC,CASSLGGADEQFF
TRBJ1-6,-,-,TRBV6-5,TGTGCCAGCAGTTACCGTGGGGCAAGGGATCCACCCCTCCACTTT,CASSYRGARDPPLHF
TRBJ2-1,-,-,TRBV27,TGTGCCAGCAGCCGATCGCCGGGACTGGGGGTCTACAATGAGCAGTTCTTC,CASSRSPGLGVYNEQFF
TRBJ1-2,-,-,TRBV6-5,TGTGCCAGCAGCCAACAGGACTATGGCTACACCTTC,CASSQQDYGYTF
TRBJ1-6,-,-,TRBV9,TGTGCCAGCAGCCTCCGACAGGACTATAATTCACCCCTCCACTTT,CASSLRQDYNSPLHF
TRBJ2-1,few,TRBD1,TRBV18,TGTGCCAGCTCACCGGGACAGGGATCACCCTCCTACAATGAGCAGTTCTTC,CASSPGQGSPSYNEQFF
TRBJ2-2,-,TRBD2,TRBV5-1,TGCGCCAGCAGCTTGTACTCTAGCGGGAGCTACACCGGGGAGCTGTTTTTT,CASSLYSSGSYTGELFF
TRBJ1-5,-,-,TRBV4-1,TGCGCCAGCAGCCCAGGCGGGGAGAGGAATCAGCCCCAGCATTTT,CASSPGGERNQPQHF
TRBJ1-6,few,TRBD1,TRBV11-2,TGTGCCAGCAGCTTTCTTACAGGGGGAGGAAATAATTCACCCCTCCACTTT,CASSFLTGGGNNSPLHF
TRBJ1-2,-,TRBD1,TRBV2,TGTGCCAGCAGTGAAGGTCCGGGACAGGGGGGGTCCTACTATGGCTACACCTTC,CASSEGPGQGGSYYGYTF
TRBJ1-2,-,TRBD1,TRBV6-1,TGTGCCAGCAGTGAAGGCTTAGGGGGCGTCTATGGCTACACCTTC,CASSEGLGGVYGYTF
TRBJ1-1,-,-,TRBV6-6,TGTGCCAGCAGTCCAGGGATACAGGACACTGAAGCTTTCTTT,CASSPGIQDTEAFF
TRBJ2-1,many,TRBD1,TRBV7-9,TGTGCCAGCAGCTTAAGGGCAGGGGGCTATGAGCAGTTCTTC,CASSLRAGGYEQFF
TRBJ1-2,once,TRBD1,TRBV13,TGTGCCAGCAGCATGATTCCGGGACAGGGGGCGAGCGACTATGGCTACACCTTC,CASSMIPGQGASDYGYTF
TRBJ2-7,-,TRBD2,TRBV6-5,TGTGCCAGCAGTTACAAGAGCGGGGAGAGCTACGAGCAGTACTTC,CASSYKSGESYEQYF
TRBJ1-1,-,-,TRBV29-1,TGCAGCGTTGGGCGGGGGTTTAGGGACACTGAAGCTTTCTTT,CSVGRGFRDTEAFF
TRBJ2-2,-,TRBD2,TRBV7-8,TGTGCCAGCAGCACGAGGACTAGATGGAACACCGGGGAGCTGTTTTTT,CASSTRTRWNTGELFF
TRBJ1-6,-,-,TRBV6-5,TGTGCCAGCAGTTACTCGAGGTGGCAGCTGAATTCACCCCTCCACTTT,CASSYSRWQLNSPLHF
TRBJ2-5,-,TRBD1,TRBV2,TGTGCCAGCGTCCCGGGGACAGGAGTCAAGGAGACCCAGTACTTC,CASVPGTGVKETQYF
TRBJ2-2,once,-,TRBV7-9,TGTGCCAGCAGCTTATTCGGACCCCGAGGGCGGGGAGGGGAGCTGTTTTTT,CASSLFGPRGRGGELFF
TRBJ1-5,once,-,TRBV9,TGTGCCAGCAGCGTGAGTCCGGAGAAGCCCCAGCATTTT,CASSVSPEKPQHF
TRBJ1-2,-,-,TRBV7-3,TGTGCCAGCAGCTACCAGGGAAGCTATGGCTACACCTTC,CASSYQGSYGYTF
TRBJ2-5,-,TRBD2,TRBV19,TGTGCCAGTAGTGTTGCCGGGACTAGCGGGAGAGAGACCCAGTACTTC,CASSVAGTSGRETQYF
TRBJ2-2,few,-,TRBV5-5,TGTGCCAGCAGCTACACCCTGAACACCGGGGAGCTGTTTTTT,CASSYTLNTGELFF
TRBJ1-2,-,-,TRBV29-1,TGCAGCGTTGGACAGCCTAACTATGGCTACACCTTC,CSVGQPNYGYTF
TRBJ2-4,-,TRBD2,TRBV7-9,TGTGCCAGCAGCTTAAGGGTTACAAGCGGGAGGGTCAAAAACATTCAGTACTTC,CASSLRVTSGRVKNIQYF
TRBJ2-2,-,-,TRBV19,TGTGCCAGTACTCGAGCACAGGGAAACGGGGAGCTGTTTTTT,CASTRAQGNGELFF